The 32 T cell receptor beta chains presented below share a single source sample, sequenced in a study of regulatory T cells in long-lasting Graves disease. For TCR beta, libraries came from iRepertoire HTBI primers and Arm-PCR of CDR3 regions. TCRdb reanalysed the multiplex PCR reads using MiXCR and keeps one entry per CDR3 protein. The data hold around 460,000 distinct CDR3 sequences, with 14% observed a single time. The time point was: newly diagnosed GD, antithyroid drugs for less than 3 months. RNA extracted from PBMCs served as the sequencing template. The same data also went into a second study, on T cells in Graves' hyperthyroidism and ophthalmopathy.

Sequenced here: peripheral blood mononuclear cells (PBMCs), sampled at new diagnosis, from a patient treated with antithyroid drugs. These receptors originate from a woman between 45 and 65 years old with Graves disease.

This clonotype was observed at least ten times. The chain has TRBV28 and TRBJ1-1; D is unresolved. Trimming left V 6 bases short and J 0 bases short, with 11 bases between. Germline CDR1 is MDHEN and CDR2 is SYDVKM. The CDR3 runs 14 residues. CDR3 nucleotides: TGTGCCAGCAGCCTCACGCCGATGAACACTGAAGCTTTCTTT. It specifies CASSLTPMNTEAFF. Full variable domain (outside the CDR3, taken from reference TRBV28 and TRBJ1-1): DVKVTQSSRYLVKRTGEKVFLECVQDMDHENMFWYRQDPGLGLRLIYFSYDVKMKEKGDIPEGYSVSREKKERFSLILESASTNQTSMYLCASSLTPMNTEAFFGQGTRLTVV.

The chain recombines TRBV27 with TRBJ2-2, with D uncertain. V shed 3 bases and J shed 7 bases, with 12 bases lying between them. There are 14 residues in the CDR3. CDR1 is MNHEY, CDR2 SMNVEV, per germline (reference sequence). Written as DNA, the CDR3 is TGTGCCAGCAGTTTCCCGACTGGGCACGGGGAGCTGTTTTTT. Translated, it gives CASSFPTGHGELFF.

Many counts were recorded for this clonotype. This rearrangement joins TRBV7-9 to TRBJ2-7; maybe TRBD2 (6 bases). The germline V and J ends were trimmed by 3 bases and 2 bases, with 11 bases remaining between them. This CDR3 has 14 amino acids. The germline V gene encodes CDR1 SEHNR and CDR2 FQNEAQ (reference sequence). The CDR3 coding sequence is TGTGCCAGCAGCTTGGGGGGAGTCACCTACGAGCAGTACTTC. Amino acids: CASSLGGVTYEQYF.

As for this clonotype: One base away lies a much larger clone, so this may be a sequencing read error. The genes are TRBV30 and TRBJ1-4, with D unclear. CDR3 size: 12 residues. Per the germline V gene, CDR1 is GTSNPN and CDR2 is SVGIG (reference sequence). As DNA, the CDR3 is TGTGTCTGGAGTGGAACCGGTGAAAAACTGTTTTTT. It codes for CVWSGTGEKLFF. The whole variable domain, remainder taken from reference TRBV30 and TRBJ1-4, is SQTIHQWPATLVQPVGSPLSLECTVEGTSNPNLYWYRQAAGRGLQLLFYSVGIGQISSEVPQNLSASRPQDRQFILSSKKLLLSDSGFYLCVWSGTGEKLFFGSGTQLSVL.

CDR3 bases: TGTGCCAGCAGCACCAGGGACGGCTACACAGATACGCAGTATTTT. As protein: CASSTRDGYTDTQYF. The gene calls are TRBV11-3 and TRBJ2-3; D may correspond to TRBD1 or TRBD2 (5 bases each). The germline V gene has CDR1 SGHNT and CDR2 YENEEA. Trimming stripped 5 bases from V and 2 bases from J, with 14 bases between. The CDR3 contains 15 residues.

This clonotype occurred many times. The rearrangement links TRBV7-3 to TRBJ2-3; no firm D call. The length of the CDR3 is 15 residues. Germline V CDR1 and CDR2: SGHTA, FQGTGA. V was pared by 5 bases and J by 0 bases, with 12 bases between. The CDR3 DNA reads as TGTGCCAGCAGCCCCCGAAGATCTAGCACAGATACGCAGTATTTT. Translated: CASSPRRSSTDTQYF.

This clonotype was seen at least ten times. The rearrangement links TRBV5-1 to TRBJ2-5; D gene uncertain. CDR3 length: 11 amino acids. Trimming removed 4 bases from V and 5 bases from J, with 6 bases in between. CDR1 is SGHRS, CDR2 YFSETQ, per germline. The CDR3 here is CASSMAETQYF. Written as DNA, the CDR3 is TGCGCCAGCAGCATGGCGGAGACCCAGTACTTC. The full variable domain, its missing parts supplied by reference TRBV5-1 and TRBJ2-5, is KAGVTQTPRYLIKTRGQQVTLSCSPISGHRSVSWYQQTPGQGLQFLFEYFSETQRNKGNFPGRFSGRQFSNSRSEMNVSTLELGDSALYLCASSMAETQYFGPGTRLLVL.

This clonotype was observed at least ten times. The V call is TRBV12-3 or TRBV12-4, the J call TRBJ2-1; tentative D call: TRBD2 (6 bases). There are 15 residues in the CDR3. Trimming took off 3 bases at V and 3 bases at J, with 12 bases between the two ends. CDR3 protein: CASSLNPRGYNEQFF. The CDR3 DNA reads as TGTGCCAGCAGTTTGAACCCGCGGGGCTACAATGAGCAGTTCTTC.

In its sample, this clonotype was seen once. The CDR3 region is CASSITSGSGNGELFF. The CDR3 DNA is TGTGCCAGCAGCATCACTAGCGGGAGTGGTAACGGGGAGCTGTTTTTT. The rearrangement joins TRBV7-3 to TRBJ2-2, with 11 bases that match TRBD2. This CDR3 comprises 16 residues. Trimming removed 5 bases from V and 7 bases from J; junction bases left unmatched: 9. From germline, CDR1 is SGHTA and CDR2 FQGTGA.

This clonotype was picked up many times. V and J are TRBV7-2 and TRBJ1-1; no definite D call. Germline V gene data show CDR1 as SGHTA and CDR2 as FQGNSA. The ends were cut back, 1 base at V and 5 bases at J, with 14 bases in the middle. The CDR3 consists of 15 residues. CDR3 in DNA: TGTGCCAGCAGCTTAGGTTCCCTTCTAAAAACTGAAGCTTTCTTT. Translation: CASSLGSLLKTEAFF.

The J gene is TRBJ1-5, the V gene TRBV30; possible D gene TRBD1, 6 bases. There are 15 residues in the CDR3. Trimming pared 1 base from V and 7 bases from J, leaving 17 bases between. CDR1 is GTSNPN and CDR2 is SVGIG in the germline V gene (reference sequence). The CDR3 nucleotides are TGTGCCTGGAGTGCCCACGCGACAGGAAACCAGCCCCAGCATTTT. This encodes CAWSAHATGNQPQHF.

This chain joins TRBV5-4 and TRBJ2-7; a possible D gene is TRBD1 (6 bases). The CDR3 loop spans 15 amino acids. Germline CDR1 reads SGHNT; CDR2 reads YYREEE (reference sequence). V lost 0 bases to trimming and J lost 3 bases, with 13 bases between them. The DNA for the CDR3 is TGTGCCAGCAGCTTGGGACCGGGACAAAACTACGAGCAGTACTTC. It is translated as CASSLGPGQNYEQYF.

This clonotype has a count of ten or more. The chain has TRBV6-1 and TRBJ2-2, with 11 bases identical to TRBD2. The CDR3 is 15 residues long. Germline CDR1 reads MNHNS; CDR2 reads SASEGT. Trimming at V came to 7 bases and at J to 5 bases, leaving 6 bases not matched to a gene. CDR3 residues: CASIPSGRLTGELFF. CDR3 nucleotides: TGTGCCAGCATCCCTAGCGGGAGGTTAACCGGGGAGCTGTTTTTT.

This clonotype was counted many times. V is TRBV2 and J is TRBJ2-2, with no clear D. This CDR3 region has 11 residues. Germline V gene lookup returns CDR1 SNHLY and CDR2 FYNNEI. The V gene lost 1 base and the J gene lost 9 bases, with 3 bases spanning the gap. The CDR3 sequence: CASSEGRELFF. As DNA, the CDR3 is TGTGCCAGCAGTGAAGGCAGGGAGCTGTTTTTT. The full variable domain, completed using reference TRBV2 and TRBJ2-2, is EPEVTQTPSHQVTQMGQEVILRCVPISNHLYFYWYRQILGQKVEFLVSFYNNEISEKSEIFDDQFSVERPDGSNFTLKIRSTKLEDSAMYFCASSEGRELFFGEGSRLTVL.

This clonotype was observed many times. The genes are TRBV10-3 and TRBJ2-2; 11 nucleotides agree with TRBD2. The CDR3 contains 17 residues. J gave up 6 bases and V 1 base, and 7 bases lay outside the gene matches. CDR1 is ENHRY, CDR2 SYGVKD, per germline. The CDR3 region is CAISEFMGLAVAGELFF. CDR3 nucleotide sequence: TGTGCCATCAGTGAGTTTATGGGACTAGCGGTTGCCGGGGAGCTGTTTTTT.

This clonotype was observed many times. The chain carries TRBV6-1 and TRBJ1-2; D may be TRBD1 (5 bases). The length of the CDR3 is 14 residues. The ends were cut back, 11 bases at V and 6 bases at J, with 22 bases in the middle. Germline lookup yields CDR1 MNHNS and CDR2 SASEGT. The CDR3, as DNA: TGTGCCGGCCAGAGGCCGGGACTGGTAGATGGCTACACCTTC. It encodes CAGQRPGLVDGYTF.

Many counts were recorded for this clonotype. This chain links TRBV6-1 with TRBJ2-6, with 10 bases that match TRBD2. The CDR3 loop spans 17 amino acids. The germline V gene has CDR1 MNHNS and CDR2 SASEGT. V lost 6 bases to trimming and J lost 1 base; unmatched junction nucleotides: 6. The CDR3 sequence: CASSDLAGVSGANVLTF. The CDR3, as DNA: TGTGCCAGCAGCGATCTAGCGGGAGTATCTGGGGCCAACGTCCTGACTTTC.

The chain is built from TRBV7-3 and TRBJ1-1, with 8 positions matching TRBD1. CDR3 length: 13 residues. Germline V gene sequence: CDR1 SGHTA, CDR2 FQGTGA. With V trimmed by 5 bases and J by 5 bases, 4 bases remained unmatched. This CDR3 reads CASSEDRATEAFF. For the CDR3, the DNA is TGTGCCAGCAGCGAGGACAGGGCGACTGAAGCTTTCTTT.

Here the CDR3 reads CASGGTGEAGELFF. CDR3 sequence (DNA): TGTGCCAGCGGCGGGACAGGGGAAGCCGGGGAGCTGTTTTTT. This chain uses TRBV19 with TRBJ2-2; the match to TRBD1 covers 10 bases. Trimming at V came to 9 bases and at J to 6 bases, leaving 7 bases not matched to a gene. This CDR3 has 14 amino acids. Looked up from germline, CDR1 is LNHDA and CDR2 is SQIVND (reference sequence).

This clonotype occurred many times. The J gene is TRBJ2-1, the V gene TRBV6-2 or TRBV6-3; D call uncertain. Per the germline V gene, CDR1 is MNHEY and CDR2 is SVGEGT. With 0 bases removed from V and 3 bases from J, the gap between germline ends came to 12 bases. This CDR3 comprises 16 residues. The CDR3 protein is CASSYSKWEYYNEQFF. DNA for the CDR3: TGTGCCAGCAGTTACTCGAAGTGGGAATACTACAATGAGCAGTTCTTC.

There are many counts of this clonotype. The chain uses TRBV24-1 and TRBJ2-3; perhaps TRBD2 as D (6 bases). This CDR3 comprises 15 residues. The germline gives CDR1 KGHDR, CDR2 SFDVKD. With 2 bases removed from V and 6 bases from J, the gap between germline ends came to 14 bases. The DNA of the CDR3 is TGTGCCACCAGTGATTGGGACTCCGAGGCGGATACGCAGTATTTT. This sequence encodes CATSDWDSEADTQYF.

This clonotype was recorded at least ten times. V usage is TRBV6-1 and J usage is TRBJ1-5; the D gene is possibly TRBD1 (6 bases). The CDR3 has 15 amino acids. V lost 11 bases and J 2 bases, leaving 19 bases between the germline ends. Germline assignment: CDR1 MNHNS and CDR2 SASEGT. The chain's CDR3 is CASGGAGEGNQPQHF. Written as DNA, the CDR3 is TGTGCCTCCGGGGGTGCAGGGGAAGGCAATCAGCCCCAGCATTTT.

This clonotype was picked up a small number of times. The chain has TRBV5-4 and TRBJ2-1; 8 positions match TRBD2. Germline trimming cut 9 bases from V and 7 bases from J; bases unmatched to any gene: 12. This CDR3 comprises 14 residues. Per germline, CDR1 SGHNT and CDR2 YYREEE (reference sequence). CDR3 residues: CANSPGLGGNEQFF. DNA for the CDR3: TGTGCCAACTCCCCGGGACTAGGGGGGAATGAGCAGTTCTTC. Supplemented by reference TRBV5-4 and TRBJ2-1, the full variable domain reads ETGVTQSPTHLIKTRGQQVTLRCSSQSGHNTVSWYQQALGQGPQFIFQYYREEENGRGNFPPRFSGLQFPNYSSELNVNALELDDSALYLCANSPGLGGNEQFFGPGTRLTVL.

This clonotype was observed at least ten times. The rearrangement uses TRBV3-1 and TRBJ1-5; TRBD1 agrees at 11 bases. The CDR3 consists of 15 residues. Trimming removed 3 bases from V and 4 bases from J; junction bases left unmatched: 2. Germline CDR1 is LGHDT and CDR2 is YNNKEL (reference sequence). The DNA for the CDR3 is TGTGCCAGCAGCCATGGGACAGGGGGGAATCAGCCCCAGCATTTT. It is translated as CASSHGTGGNQPQHF.

V usage is TRBV19 and J usage is TRBJ2-5; D gene ambiguous. The germline V gene encodes CDR1 LNHDA and CDR2 SQIVND (reference sequence). The CDR3 has 14 residues. V gave up 6 bases and J gave up 0 bases, with 11 bases separating them. The CDR3 sequence: CASRSRQDQETQYF. CDR3 bases: TGTGCCAGTAGAAGCCGGCAGGACCAAGAGACCCAGTACTTC.

This clonotype appeared many times. The chain is built from TRBV20-1 and TRBJ1-2; TRBD1 might be the D (6 bases). This CDR3 is built from 13 residues. CDR1 DFQATT and CDR2 SNEGSKA come from the germline V gene (reference sequence). Trimming cost V 4 bases and J 5 bases, with 14 bases left between them. In DNA, the CDR3 is TGCAGTGCTATACCCGGGACACAGTATGGCTACACCTTC. This translates into CSAIPGTQYGYTF.

This clonotype was seen many times. The chain links TRBV12-3 or TRBV12-4 to TRBJ2-1; TRBD2 agrees at 8 bases. CDR3 length: 14 residues. The ends lost 3 bases at V and 9 bases at J; junction bases unmatched: 7. CDR3 sequence (DNA): TGTGCCAGCAGTTTTGGCTTAGCGGGGCGTGAGCAGTTCTTC. Amino acids: CASSFGLAGREQFF.

This clonotype was recorded many times. The V call is TRBV7-9, the J call TRBJ2-1; tentatively, D is TRBD2 (6 bases). Germline lookup yields CDR1 SEHNR and CDR2 FQNEAQ (reference sequence). The V gene lost 7 bases and the J gene lost 8 bases, with 12 bases spanning the gap. The CDR3 is 12 amino acids. The CDR3 DNA sequence: TGTGCCAGCACCTGGGGGGAGGATGAGCAGTTCTTC. Amino acids: CASTWGEDEQFF.

The chain couples TRBV27 to TRBJ2-7; 10 bases line up with TRBD1. V dropped 5 bases and J dropped 3; count of bases not matched to a gene: 7. This CDR3 comprises 15 residues. The germline CDR1 and CDR2 sequences are MNHEY and SMNVEV (reference sequence). CDR3 amino acids: CASSRQGAGDYEQYF. The CDR3, as DNA: TGTGCCAGCAGTCGACAGGGGGCGGGAGACTACGAGCAGTACTTC.

This clonotype was picked up a small number of times. V gene TRBV7-9 combines with J gene TRBJ1-5; possibly TRBD1 for D (5 bases). The CDR3 is 12 residues long. V was trimmed by 5 bases and J by 6 bases, leaving 8 bases between them. Germline values: CDR1 SEHNR, CDR2 FQNEAQ (reference sequence). The DNA for the CDR3 is TGTGCCAGCAGCCGAGGGACTCAGCCCCAGCATTTT. It specifies CASSRGTQPQHF.

This clonotype has only a few counts. The V call is TRBV28, the J call TRBJ2-1; a weak D match, TRBD2 (6 bases). Trimming took 4 bases from V and 5 from J, leaving 12 bases between them. Germline V lookup: CDR1 MDHEN, CDR2 SYDVKM. CDR3 length: 14 amino acids. This CDR3 reads CASSSGGENNEQFF. Written as DNA, the CDR3 is TGTGCCAGCAGTTCCGGAGGGGAAAACAATGAGCAGTTCTTC.

In this sample, this clonotype turned up many times. The rearrangement joins TRBV28 to TRBJ2-7; 9 bases are shared with TRBD1. Germline values: CDR1 MDHEN, CDR2 SYDVKM. With 6 bases clipped from V and 1 base from J, the junction kept 4 bases outside the gene matches. This CDR3 comprises 14 residues. This CDR3 is CASSPGTGSYEQYF. The CDR3 bases are TGTGCCAGCAGCCCCGGGACAGGGTCCTACGAGCAGTACTTC.